The 3 T cell receptor beta chains presented below share a single source sample, sequenced in a study of T cell responses to AZD1222 COVID-19 vaccine. The protocol was immunoSEQ multiplex PCR, while the TCRdb copy is restricted to in-frame clones and leaves out a portion. The sample lists 120,000 or so clones; about 89% were seen once. This specimen was peripheral blood, taken 28 days after the second AZD1222 dose. The source is an adult who received the AZD1222 COVID-19 vaccine.

The gene calls are TRBV6-5 and TRBJ2-7; 10 nucleotides agree with TRBD1. The CDR3 sequence is 13 residues long. Trimming took 5 bases from V and 4 from J; bases not matched to a gene: 2. Germline V lookup: CDR1 MNHEY, CDR2 SVGAGI. DNA for the CDR3: TGTGCCAGCAGTCGGGACAGGGGTTACGAGCAGTACTTC. This gives the protein CASSRDRGYEQYF.

The CDR3 region is CASSQDSRGTGKTEAFF. The CDR3 nucleotides are TGCGCCAGCAGCCAAGATAGTCGAGGGACAGGGAAGACTGAAGCTTTCTTT. V usage is TRBV4-1 and J usage is TRBJ1-1, with 9 bases aligning to TRBD1. The CDR3 sequence is 17 residues long. Germline V gene data show CDR1 as MGHRA and CDR2 as YSYEKL. Germline trimming cut 0 bases from V and 5 bases from J; bases unmatched to any gene: 10.

This chain joins TRBV11-2 and TRBJ1-1, with a tentative D call TRBD1 (5 bases). This CDR3 region has 18 residues. In germline, CDR1 is SGHAT, CDR2 FQNNGV. V dropped 3 bases and J dropped 0 bases, with 20 bases sitting between them. For the CDR3, the DNA is TGTGCCAGCAGCTTGGGGGAATTGACCGGGAGGATGAACACTGAAGCTTTCTTT. Protein sequence: CASSLGELTGRMNTEAFF. The full variable domain, rest sourced from reference TRBV11-2 and TRBJ1-1, is EAGVAQSPRYKIIEKRQSVAFWCNPISGHATLYWYQQILGQGPKLLIQFQNNGVVDDSQLPKDRFSAERLKGVDSTLKIQPAKLEDSAVYLCASSLGELTGRMNTEAFFGQGTRLTVV.